These 28 T cell receptor beta chains were all obtained from the same sample, sequenced in a study of beta chain features in type 1 diabetes. The investigators reverse transcribed all of the isolated RNA, so they sequenced expressed TCRB transcripts. Data came from immunoSEQ multiplex PCR; TCRdb stores just in-frame clones and leaves some out. The table includes about 360,000 clones, roughly 13% detected once. The sample taken for sequencing was naive CD4+ T cells from blood. All receptors come from a man between 18 and 35 years old in good health.

This chain links TRBV5-1 with TRBJ2-5; 7 positions match TRBD1. Germline V CDR1 and CDR2: SGHRS, YFSETQ. The J segment lost 3 bases and the V segment lost 4 bases, leaving 3 bases of the junction unmatched. The CDR3 covers 13 residues. This CDR3 reads CASSRTGEETQYF. The CDR3 nucleotides read TGCGCCAGCAGCAGAACAGGGGAAGAGACCCAGTACTTC.

This clone was counted between two and nine times. J is TRBJ2-5 and V is TRBV28; TRBD2 matches at 9 bases. J lost 2 bases, V lost 7 bases, and 8 bases had no gene match. CDR1 and CDR2 from the germline V gene are MDHEN and SYDVKM. The CDR3 length is 15 residues. CDR3 DNA sequence: TGTGCCAGCAATGGGGAAGCGGGAGGACAAGAGACCCAGTACTTC. This encodes CASNGEAGGQETQYF.

The chain couples TRBV19 to TRBJ1-2; D possibly corresponds to TRBD1 (5 bases). Per germline, CDR1 LNHDA and CDR2 SQIVND (reference sequence). V lost 4 bases and J lost 4, with 13 bases in between. There are 14 residues in the CDR3. The DNA of the CDR3 is TGTGCCAGTAGTACCCAGGACATCGGCTATGGCTACACCTTC. As protein: CASSTQDIGYGYTF.

This clone was seen only once. This rearrangement joins TRBV7-2 to TRBJ1-2; D remains unclear. V lost 7 bases and J lost 8, with 8 bases in between. The CDR3 has 10 amino acids. Per the germline V gene, CDR1 is SGHTA and CDR2 is FQGNSA. CDR3 nucleotides: TGTGCCAGCACGAGCATAGGCTACACCTTC. Translated, it gives CASTSIGYTF.

The chain recombines TRBV9 with TRBJ2-3; maybe TRBD1 (6 bases). V gave up 3 bases and J gave up 6 bases, with 8 bases separating them. Germline CDR1 and CDR2: SGDLS and YYNGEE. This CDR3 has 12 amino acids. CDR3 in DNA: TGTGCCAGCAGCGGGGGGCCCGATACGCAGTATTTT. This sequence encodes CASSGGPDTQYF.

The chain employs TRBV4-1 and TRBJ1-2; maybe TRBD1 (6 bases). Trimming took 5 bases from V and 6 from J, leaving 13 bases between them. Germline CDR1 MGHRA, CDR2 YSYEKL. The CDR3 consists of 13 residues. The CDR3 sequence is CASSFPGVNGYTF. The CDR3 DNA is TGCGCCAGCAGCTTTCCAGGGGTAAATGGCTACACCTTC.

The chain is built from TRBV5-4 and TRBJ2-2; D is unresolved. Trimming took 2 bases from V and 7 from J, leaving 6 bases between them. Germline values: CDR1 SGHNT, CDR2 YYREEE (reference sequence). CDR3 length: 12 residues. CDR3 region: CASSFSRGELFF. The CDR3 nucleotides read TGTGCCAGCAGCTTTTCCCGCGGGGAGCTGTTTTTT.

This clone was detected a few times. The chain is built from TRBV11-2 and TRBJ2-1, with TRBD2 matching 8 bases. After removal of 5 bases from V and 4 bases from J, the junction contained 4 bases not matched to a gene. The CDR3 runs 14 residues. Germline assignment: CDR1 SGHAT and CDR2 FQNNGV. The CDR3 DNA follows: TGTGCCAGCAGCCGGCCGGGAGGGTACAATGAGCAGTTCTTC. Its protein product is CASSRPGGYNEQFF.

The chain links TRBV2 to TRBJ2-5; no clear D gene. This CDR3 spans 14 amino acids. In germline, CDR1 is SNHLY, CDR2 FYNNEI. V was clipped by 2 bases and J by 6 bases, with 13 bases between them. CDR3: CASSESLLRKTQYF. In DNA, the CDR3 is TGTGCCAGCAGTGAATCCCTATTGAGGAAGACCCAGTACTTC.

The gene calls are TRBV7-2 and TRBJ2-7; D is perhaps TRBD2 (5 bases). Germline-derived CDR1 and CDR2 are SGHTA and FQGNSA. Trimming pared 2 bases from V and 6 bases from J, leaving 14 bases between. This CDR3 has 14 amino acids. CDR3 sequence reads: CASSLRGSFSEQYF. The CDR3 nucleotides are TGTGCCAGCAGCTTACGAGGGAGCTTCAGCGAGCAGTACTTC.

The J gene is TRBJ1-2, the V gene TRBV28; 7 bases agree with TRBD1. Per the germline V gene, CDR1 is MDHEN and CDR2 is SYDVKM. CDR3 length equals 14 residues. J lost 5 bases, V lost 2 bases, and 5 bases had no gene match. CDR3 region: CASSLDRRGYGYTF. The CDR3, as DNA: TGTGCCAGCAGTTTAGATCGCAGGGGGTATGGCTACACCTTC.

This clone has more than one count but fewer than ten. J is TRBJ2-2 and V is TRBV9; 12 bases map to TRBD2. Germline V gene lookup returns CDR1 SGDLS and CDR2 YYNGEE. V lost 4 bases and J lost 7; bases outside the gene matches: 8. The CDR3 has 16 residues. CDR3 coding DNA: TGTGCCAGCAGCTCCTCTAGCGGGAGGGCCCTCGGGGAGCTGTTTTTT. This translates into CASSSSSGRALGELFF.

The V and J genes are TRBV19 and TRBJ2-7, with D perhaps TRBD2 (6 bases). The V gene's germline CDR1 is LNHDA and CDR2 SQIVND (reference sequence). V gave up 5 bases and J gave up 2 bases, with 10 bases separating them. This CDR3 is built from 13 residues. The CDR3 nucleotides read TGTGCCAGTAGTTCGGGACTGACCTACGAGCAGTACTTC. It specifies CASSSGLTYEQYF. The variable domain in full, with the rest retrieved from reference TRBV19 and TRBJ2-7, is DGGITQSPKYLFRKEGQNVTLSCEQNLNHDAMYWYRQDPGQGLRLIYYSQIVNDFQKGDIAEGYSVSREKKESFPLTVTSAQKNPTAFYLCASSSGLTYEQYFGPGTRLTVT.

DNA for the CDR3: TGTGCCAGCAGCTTGACAGGGATCCAAGAGACCCAGTACTTC. Translating gives CASSLTGIQETQYF. The chain carries TRBV7-2 and TRBJ2-5; TRBD1 matches 7 bases. J was trimmed by 1 base and V by 3 bases; bases with no gene match: 2. Germline V gives CDR1 SGHTA, CDR2 FQGNSA. CDR3 length: 14 residues.

The V gene is TRBV7-8, the J gene TRBJ2-7, with 11 bases fitting TRBD1. Losses at the gene ends were 0 bases for V and 2 bases for J; bases not matched to a gene: 3. CDR1 and CDR2 from the germline V gene are SGHVS and FQNEAQ. CDR3 length equals 16 residues. CDR3 in amino acids: CASSLAPGQGAYEQYF. DNA for the CDR3: TGTGCCAGCAGCTTAGCGCCGGGACAGGGGGCCTACGAGCAGTACTTC.

V and J are TRBV7-9 and TRBJ1-1; TRBD1 aligns across 8 bases. Unmatched junction bases numbered 4, after V lost 5 bases and J lost 11 bases. The CDR3 runs to 11 residues. The germline CDR1 and CDR2 sequences are SEHNR and FQNEAQ (reference sequence). The CDR3 DNA reads TGTGCCAGCAGCACGGACAGGGTCGCTTTCTTT. This gives the protein CASSTDRVAFF.

The V and J genes are TRBV5-1 and TRBJ1-6, with D possibly TRBD1 on 5 matching bases. V was pared by 0 bases and J by 8 bases, with 9 bases between. The CDR3 is made up of 14 amino acids. Germline assignment: CDR1 SGHRS and CDR2 YFSETQ. The CDR3 DNA is TGCGCCAGCAGCTTGGTACAGGCCGATTCACCCCTCCACTTT. Residues: CASSLVQADSPLHF. Complete variable domain (other parts from reference TRBV5-1 and TRBJ1-6): KAGVTQTPRYLIKTRGQQVTLSCSPISGHRSVSWYQQTPGQGLQFLFEYFSETQRNKGNFPGRFSGRQFSNSRSEMNVSTLELGDSALYLCASSLVQADSPLHFGNGTRLTVT.

V and J are TRBV29-1 and TRBJ2-7; 7 nucleotides agree with TRBD2. Looked up from germline, CDR1 is SQVTM and CDR2 is ANQGSEA. The length of the CDR3 is 14 residues. Trimming cost V 6 bases and J 1 base; bases outside gene matches: 9. CDR3 nucleotides: TGCAGCGTCAGGACTAGTTTAGTATCCTACGAGCAGTACTTC. It specifies CSVRTSLVSYEQYF.

Notes on this clone: This sample also contains other DNA sequences that code for the same CDR3. The V call is TRBV30, the J call TRBJ2-7; D remains unclear. Trimming cost V 1 base and J 1 base, with 5 bases left between them. Germline assignment: CDR1 GTSNPN and CDR2 SVGIG (reference sequence). There are 12 residues in the CDR3. The CDR3, as DNA: TGTGCCTGGAGTGCCAGTTCCTACGAGCAGTACTTC. Its translation: CAWSASSYEQYF.

Many counts were recorded for this clone. Relative to the germline gene, one junction end is altered; a read error may explain this. This chain links TRBV20-1 with TRBJ2-4, with a tentative D call TRBD2 (6 bases). Germline CDR1 is DFQATT and CDR2 is SNEGSKA (reference sequence). The CDR3 loop spans 10 amino acids. The CDR3 reads CSAREGTPVF. The DNA of the CDR3 is TGCAGTGCTCGCGAAGGGACTCCGGTCTTC.

This clone turned up a few times. The chain recombines TRBV7-3 with TRBJ2-3, with 9 bases matching TRBD2. Germline CDR1 SGHTA, CDR2 FQGTGA. The ends lost 4 bases at V and 3 bases at J; junction bases unmatched: 2. This CDR3 is built from 14 residues. The CDR3 protein is CASSSGLATDTQYF. CDR3 coding DNA: TGTGCCAGCAGCTCCGGACTAGCGACAGATACGCAGTATTTT.

This clone was seen only a few times. This chain joins TRBV5-6 and TRBJ2-5, with 10 bases matching TRBD1. The J call may not be correct, given that the DNA end is closer to TRBJ2-7. This CDR3 spans 16 amino acids. Looked up from germline, CDR1 is SGHDT and CDR2 is YYEEEE. CDR3 residues: CASSPPGTGASYEQYF. In DNA form, the CDR3 reads TGTGCCAGCAGCCCCCCCGGGACAGGGGCCTCCTACGAGCAGTACTTC.

The rearrangement uses TRBV7-8 and TRBJ2-1; 7 bases match TRBD1. Germline loops: CDR1 SGHVS, CDR2 FQNEAQ. Trimming removed 2 bases from V and 3 bases from J; junction bases left unmatched: 4. CDR3 length: 15 amino acids. The CDR3 loop is CASSLIGGDYNEQFF. Written as DNA, the CDR3 is TGTGCCAGCAGCTTAATAGGGGGCGACTACAATGAGCAGTTCTTC.

The CDR3 DNA sequence: TGTGCCAGCAGTGAAGGAGGGAACACAGATACGCAGTATTTT. It is translated as CASSEGGNTDTQYF. This chain joins TRBV6-5 and TRBJ2-3, with D perhaps matching TRBD2 (6 bases). V gave up 5 bases and J gave up 2 bases, with 11 bases separating them. Germline values: CDR1 MNHEY, CDR2 SVGAGI. The CDR3 totals 14 residues.

The chain joins TRBV9 to TRBJ2-2; tentatively, D is TRBD2 (7 bases). CDR1 and CDR2 (germline): SGDLS, YYNGEE. The germline V and J ends were trimmed by 6 bases and 1 base, with 19 bases remaining between them. The CDR3 is made up of 17 amino acids. CDR3 sequence reads: CASTPKSGGLNTGELFF. The CDR3 DNA follows: TGTGCCAGCACCCCTAAATCCGGGGGGCTGAACACCGGGGAGCTGTTTTTT.

J is TRBJ1-1 and V is TRBV19, with D hard to call. Germline CDR1 is LNHDA and CDR2 is SQIVND (reference sequence). The CDR3 spans 12 residues. The germline V and J ends were trimmed by 5 bases and 6 bases, with 10 bases remaining between them. The CDR3 DNA is TGTGCCAGTAGTCCCCGTCGGGCTGAAGCTTTCTTT. Translation: CASSPRRAEAFF.

This clone was detected only a few times. The rearrangement uses TRBV11-3 and TRBJ2-1; no firm D call. V lost 0 bases and J 9 bases, leaving 15 bases between the germline ends. The CDR3 is 15 amino acids. Per the germline V gene, CDR1 is SGHNT and CDR2 is YENEEA. CDR3 DNA: TGTGCCAGCAGCTTAGATCTTATTACAGCTTCTGAGCAGTTCTTC. Translation: CASSLDLITASEQFF.

This clone was detected a few times. This chain joins TRBV7-2 and TRBJ1-4; 8 bases map to TRBD1. This CDR3 comprises 14 residues. The junction had 9 bases not matched to a gene; V was cut back by 5 bases and J by 10 bases. Germline CDR1 is SGHTA and CDR2 is FQGNSA. CDR3 region: CASSHPDRAVKLFF. The CDR3 region has the DNA TGTGCCAGCAGCCACCCGGACAGGGCTGTAAAACTGTTTTTT.